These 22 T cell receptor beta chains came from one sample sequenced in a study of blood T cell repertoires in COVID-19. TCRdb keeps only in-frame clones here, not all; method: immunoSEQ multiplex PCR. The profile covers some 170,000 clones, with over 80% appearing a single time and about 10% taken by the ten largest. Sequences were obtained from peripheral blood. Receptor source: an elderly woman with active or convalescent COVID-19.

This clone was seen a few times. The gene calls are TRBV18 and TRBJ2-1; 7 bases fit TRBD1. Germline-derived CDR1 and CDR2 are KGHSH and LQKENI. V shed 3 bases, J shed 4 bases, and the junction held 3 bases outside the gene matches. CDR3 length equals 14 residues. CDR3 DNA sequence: TGTGCCAGCTCACCCCGGGACAGTTACAATGAGCAGTTCTTC. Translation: CASSPRDSYNEQFF.

This CDR3 reads CASSLSGTSYGYTF. The CDR3 DNA follows: TGTGCCAGCAGCCTCTCCGGGACAAGCTATGGCTACACCTTC. This rearrangement joins TRBV27 to TRBJ1-2; perhaps TRBD1 as D (6 bases). The CDR3 spans 14 residues. Germline V gene sequence: CDR1 MNHEY, CDR2 SMNVEV (reference sequence). Between the trimmed V and J ends, which lost 6 bases and 4 bases, there was a span of 15 bases.

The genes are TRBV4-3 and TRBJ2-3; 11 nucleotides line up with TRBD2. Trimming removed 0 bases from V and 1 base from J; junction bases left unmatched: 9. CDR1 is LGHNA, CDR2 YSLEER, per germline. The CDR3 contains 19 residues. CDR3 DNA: TGCGCCAGCAGCCAAGAAGGCCCTAGCGGGGGGCTAGGCACAGATACGCAGTATTTT. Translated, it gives CASSQEGPSGGLGTDTQYF.

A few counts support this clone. CDR3 region: CASSSGQGVYNEQFF. CDR3 nucleotide sequence: TGTGCCAGCAGCTCAGGACAGGGGGTATACAATGAGCAGTTCTTC. The chain has TRBV11-3 and TRBJ2-1; TRBD1 aligns across 10 bases. J was trimmed by 4 bases and V by 4 bases; bases with no gene match: 4. From germline, CDR1 is SGHNT and CDR2 YENEEA. The CDR3 has 15 residues.

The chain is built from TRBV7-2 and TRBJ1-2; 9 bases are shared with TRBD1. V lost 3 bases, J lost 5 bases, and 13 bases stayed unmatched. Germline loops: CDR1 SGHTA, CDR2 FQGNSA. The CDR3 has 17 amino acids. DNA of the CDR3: TGTGCCAGCAGCTTTATTACCGGACAGGGGAAAAGGTATGGCTACACCTTC. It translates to CASSFITGQGKRYGYTF.

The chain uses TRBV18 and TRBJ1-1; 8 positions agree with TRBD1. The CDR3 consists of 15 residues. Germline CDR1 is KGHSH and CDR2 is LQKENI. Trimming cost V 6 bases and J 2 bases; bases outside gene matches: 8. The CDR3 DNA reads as TGTGCCAGCTCGCGGCGACAGGGGTCTAACACTGAAGCTTTCTTT. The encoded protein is CASSRRQGSNTEAFF.

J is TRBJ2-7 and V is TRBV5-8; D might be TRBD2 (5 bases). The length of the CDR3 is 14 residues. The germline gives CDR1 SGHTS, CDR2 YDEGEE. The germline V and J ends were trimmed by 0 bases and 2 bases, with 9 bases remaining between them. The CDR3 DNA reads TGTGCCAGCAGCTTGGGACTATTCCCCTACGAGCAGTACTTC. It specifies CASSLGLFPYEQYF.

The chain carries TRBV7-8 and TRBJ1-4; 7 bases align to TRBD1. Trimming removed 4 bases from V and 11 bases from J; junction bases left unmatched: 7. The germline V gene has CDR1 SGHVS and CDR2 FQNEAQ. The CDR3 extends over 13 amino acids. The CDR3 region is CASSWRTGEKLFF. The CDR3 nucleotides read TGTGCCAGCAGCTGGCGGACAGGAGAGAAACTGTTTTTT.

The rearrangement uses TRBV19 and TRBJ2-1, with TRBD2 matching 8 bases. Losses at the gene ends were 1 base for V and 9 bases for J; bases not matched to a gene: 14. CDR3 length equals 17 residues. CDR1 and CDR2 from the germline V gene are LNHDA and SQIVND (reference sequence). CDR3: CASSIGLGIAGYGEQFF. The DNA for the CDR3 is TGTGCCAGTAGTATAGGGTTAGGGATAGCGGGGTACGGTGAGCAGTTCTTC.

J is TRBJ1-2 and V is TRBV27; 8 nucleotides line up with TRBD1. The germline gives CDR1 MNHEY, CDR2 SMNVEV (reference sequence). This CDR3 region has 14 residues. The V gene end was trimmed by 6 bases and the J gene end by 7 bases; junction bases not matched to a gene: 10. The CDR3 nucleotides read TGTGCCAGCAGCAATTCGGACAGGGCTATTGGCTACACCTTC. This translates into CASSNSDRAIGYTF.

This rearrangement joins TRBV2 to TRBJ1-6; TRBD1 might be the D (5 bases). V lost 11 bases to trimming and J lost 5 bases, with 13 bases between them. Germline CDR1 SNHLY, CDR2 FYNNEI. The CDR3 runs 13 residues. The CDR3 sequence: CAGGGENNSPLHF. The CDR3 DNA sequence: TGTGCCGGTGGGGGGGAGAATAATTCACCCCTCCACTTT.

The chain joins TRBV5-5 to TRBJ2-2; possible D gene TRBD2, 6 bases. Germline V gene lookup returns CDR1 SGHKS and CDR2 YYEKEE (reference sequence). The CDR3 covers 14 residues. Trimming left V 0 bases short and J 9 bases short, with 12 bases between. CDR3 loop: CASSLEDGSWELFF. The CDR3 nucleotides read TGTGCCAGCAGCTTGGAAGACGGGAGTTGGGAGCTGTTTTTT.

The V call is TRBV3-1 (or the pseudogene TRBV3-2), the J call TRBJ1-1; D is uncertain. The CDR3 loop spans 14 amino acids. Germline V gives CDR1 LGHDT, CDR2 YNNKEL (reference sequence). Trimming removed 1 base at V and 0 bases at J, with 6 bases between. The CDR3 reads CASSQGVMNTEAFF. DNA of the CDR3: TGTGCCAGCAGCCAAGGAGTTATGAACACTGAAGCTTTCTTT.

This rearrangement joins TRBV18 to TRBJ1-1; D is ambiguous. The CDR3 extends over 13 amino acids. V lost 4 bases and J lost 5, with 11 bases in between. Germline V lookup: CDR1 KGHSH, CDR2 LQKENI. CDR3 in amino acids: CASSRGERTEAFF. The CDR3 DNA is TGTGCCAGCTCACGGGGAGAAAGGACTGAAGCTTTCTTT.

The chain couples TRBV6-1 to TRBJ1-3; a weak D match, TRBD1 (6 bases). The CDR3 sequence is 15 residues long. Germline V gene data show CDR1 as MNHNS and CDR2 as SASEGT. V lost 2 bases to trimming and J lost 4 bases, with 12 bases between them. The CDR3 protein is CASSESQGLGNTIYF. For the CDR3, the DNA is TGTGCCAGCAGTGAATCCCAGGGGCTCGGAAACACCATATATTTT.

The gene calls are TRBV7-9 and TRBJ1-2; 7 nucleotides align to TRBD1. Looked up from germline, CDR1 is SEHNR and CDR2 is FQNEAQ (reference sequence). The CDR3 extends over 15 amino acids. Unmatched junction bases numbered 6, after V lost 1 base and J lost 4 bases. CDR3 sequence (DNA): TGTGCCAGCAGCTTAGAGATAGGGGGCGCCTATGGCTACACCTTC. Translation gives CASSLEIGGAYGYTF.

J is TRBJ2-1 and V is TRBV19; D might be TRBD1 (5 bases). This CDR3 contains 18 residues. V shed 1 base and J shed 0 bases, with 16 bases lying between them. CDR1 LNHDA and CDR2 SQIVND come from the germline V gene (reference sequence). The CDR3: CASSIGGPGISSYNEQFF. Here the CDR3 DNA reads TGTGCCAGTAGTATAGGAGGTCCAGGGATAAGCTCCTACAATGAGCAGTTCTTC. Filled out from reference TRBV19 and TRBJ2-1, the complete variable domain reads DGGITQSPKYLFRKEGQNVTLSCEQNLNHDAMYWYRQDPGQGLRLIYYSQIVNDFQKGDIAEGYSVSREKKESFPLTVTSAQKNPTAFYLCASSIGGPGISSYNEQFFGPGTRLTVL.

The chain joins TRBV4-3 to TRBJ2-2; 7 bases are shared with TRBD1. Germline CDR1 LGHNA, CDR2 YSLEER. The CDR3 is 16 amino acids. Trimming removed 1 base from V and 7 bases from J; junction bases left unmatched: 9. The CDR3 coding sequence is TGCGCCAGCAGCCAAGTCGACACAGGGGTCGGCGGGGAGCTGTTTTTT. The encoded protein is CASSQVDTGVGGELFF.

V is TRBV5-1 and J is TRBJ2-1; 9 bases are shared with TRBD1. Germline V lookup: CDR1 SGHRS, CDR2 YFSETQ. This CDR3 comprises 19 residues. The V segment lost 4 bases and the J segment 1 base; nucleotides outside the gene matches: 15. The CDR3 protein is CASSLGVFGTGRSYNEQFF. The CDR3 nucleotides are TGCGCCAGCAGCCTTGGGGTTTTTGGGACAGGGAGGTCCTACAATGAGCAGTTCTTC.

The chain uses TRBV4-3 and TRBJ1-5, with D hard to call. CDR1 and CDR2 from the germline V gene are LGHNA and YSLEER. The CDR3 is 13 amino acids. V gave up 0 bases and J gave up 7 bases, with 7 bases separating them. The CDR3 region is CASSQDHRQPQHF. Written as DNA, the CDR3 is TGCGCCAGCAGCCAAGATCACCGGCAGCCCCAGCATTTT.

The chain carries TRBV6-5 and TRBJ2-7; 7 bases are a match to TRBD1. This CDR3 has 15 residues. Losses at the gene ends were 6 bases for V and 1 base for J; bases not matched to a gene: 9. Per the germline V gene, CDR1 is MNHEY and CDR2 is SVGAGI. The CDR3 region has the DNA TGTGCCAGCAGAACTTCCGGGACAGATTCCTACGAGCAGTACTTC. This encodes CASRTSGTDSYEQYF.

CDR3 loop: CASSYLGLAVSTDTQYF. The CDR3 DNA sequence: TGTGCCAGCAGTTACCTCGGACTAGCGGTTAGCACAGATACGCAGTATTTT. The chain uses TRBV6-2 or TRBV6-3 and TRBJ2-3; 10 bases align to TRBD2. Losses at the gene ends were 2 bases for V and 0 bases for J; bases not matched to a gene: 5. Germline CDR1 MNHEY, CDR2 SVGEGT. CDR3 length equals 17 residues.